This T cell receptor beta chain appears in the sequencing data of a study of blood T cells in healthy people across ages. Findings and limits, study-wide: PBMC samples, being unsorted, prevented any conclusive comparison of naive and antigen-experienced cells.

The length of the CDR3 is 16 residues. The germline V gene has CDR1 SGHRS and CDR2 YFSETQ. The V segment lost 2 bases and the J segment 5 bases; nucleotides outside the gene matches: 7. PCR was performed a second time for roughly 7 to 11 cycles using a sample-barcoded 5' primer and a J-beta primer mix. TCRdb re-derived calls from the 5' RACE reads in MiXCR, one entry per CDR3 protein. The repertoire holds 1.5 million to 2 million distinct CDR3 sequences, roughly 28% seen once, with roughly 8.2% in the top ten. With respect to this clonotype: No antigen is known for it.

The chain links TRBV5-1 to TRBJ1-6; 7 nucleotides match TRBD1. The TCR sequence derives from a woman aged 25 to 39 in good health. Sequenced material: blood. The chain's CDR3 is CASSFTGDGHNSPLHF. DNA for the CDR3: TGCGCCAGCAGCTTCACAGGGGATGGGCATAATTCACCCCTCCACTTT.